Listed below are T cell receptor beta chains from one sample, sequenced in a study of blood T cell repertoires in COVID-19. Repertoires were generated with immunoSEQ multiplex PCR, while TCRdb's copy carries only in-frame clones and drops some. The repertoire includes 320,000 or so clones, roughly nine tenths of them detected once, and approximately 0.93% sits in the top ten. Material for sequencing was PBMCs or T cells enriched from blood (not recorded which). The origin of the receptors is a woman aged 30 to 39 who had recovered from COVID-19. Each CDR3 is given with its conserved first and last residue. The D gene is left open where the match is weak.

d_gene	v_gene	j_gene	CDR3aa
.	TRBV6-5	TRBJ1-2	CASRHPREAYGYTF
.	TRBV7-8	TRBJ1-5	CASSLNRAGASNQPQHF
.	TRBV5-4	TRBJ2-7	CASSLGGDTYEQYF
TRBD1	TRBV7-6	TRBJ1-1	CASSYTGTGGYTEAFF
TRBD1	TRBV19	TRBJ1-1	CASRTGGGFEAFF
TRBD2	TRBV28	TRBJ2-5	CASSFTGRGETQYF
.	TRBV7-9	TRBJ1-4	CASSSGVEEKLFF
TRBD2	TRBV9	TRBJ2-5	CASSVLAAQETQYF
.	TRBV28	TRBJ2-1	CASSLSVTGTNEQFF
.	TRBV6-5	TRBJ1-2	CASTTDSYGYTF
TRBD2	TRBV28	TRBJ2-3	CASSSNGGDGDTQYF
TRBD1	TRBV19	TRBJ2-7	CASSIGTGNYEQYF
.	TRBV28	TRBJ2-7	CASSSSVDETVYYEQYF
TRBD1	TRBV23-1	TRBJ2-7	CASSRRDRAYEQYF
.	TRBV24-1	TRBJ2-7	CATSVGAGAYEQYF
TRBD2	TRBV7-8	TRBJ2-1	CASSLRGGSSYNEQFF
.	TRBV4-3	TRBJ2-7	CASSQVRLNSYEQYF
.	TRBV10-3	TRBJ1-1	CAISDGRGGMNTEAFF
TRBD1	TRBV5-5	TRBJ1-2	CASSLRSDRLDGYTF
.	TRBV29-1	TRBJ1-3	CSVAVSPSSGNTIYF
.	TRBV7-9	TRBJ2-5	CASSLGLETQYF
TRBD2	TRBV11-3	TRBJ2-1	CASSLAGGPANEQFF
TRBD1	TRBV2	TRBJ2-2	CASSGGQANTGELFF
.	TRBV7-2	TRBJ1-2	CASSLGGLFSNANYGYTF
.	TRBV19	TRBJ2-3	CASSIDTTDTQYF
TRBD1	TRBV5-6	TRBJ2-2	CASSLLSRGQDTGELFF
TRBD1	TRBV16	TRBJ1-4	CASSHFDRGGEKLFF
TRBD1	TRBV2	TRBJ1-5	CASSGRWTGSNQPQHF
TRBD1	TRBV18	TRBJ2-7	CASSPPMGQGYEQYF
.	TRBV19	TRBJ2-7	CASSIGNREQYF
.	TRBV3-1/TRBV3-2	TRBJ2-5	CASSQEREQETQYF
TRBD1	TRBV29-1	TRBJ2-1	CSVPGTGYNEQFF
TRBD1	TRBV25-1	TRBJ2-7	CASSGLGQSSYEQYF
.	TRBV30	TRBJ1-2	CAWSVKGPSGRPSGYTF
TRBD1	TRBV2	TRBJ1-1	CASSGGTVNTEAFF
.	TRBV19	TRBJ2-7	CASSPGDYEQYF
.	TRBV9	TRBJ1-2	CASSVGRSTHYGYTF
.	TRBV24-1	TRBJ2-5	CATSDFGRGLQETQYF
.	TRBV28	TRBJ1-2	CASSFVGVINGYTF
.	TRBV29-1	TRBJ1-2	CSALTASAYGYTF
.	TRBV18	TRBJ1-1	CASSLDLTDQNTEAFF
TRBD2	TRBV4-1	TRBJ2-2	CASSQGEAGGPTGELFF
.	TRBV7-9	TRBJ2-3	CASSPPSGTDTQYF
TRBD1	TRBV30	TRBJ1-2	CAWRSWRARTGDYGYTF
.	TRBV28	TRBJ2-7	CASSRRYEQYF
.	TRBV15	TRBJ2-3	CATSRAGAPDTQYF
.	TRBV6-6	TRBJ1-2	CASKQINRDYGYTF
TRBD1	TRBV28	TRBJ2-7	CASSRDREGYEQYF
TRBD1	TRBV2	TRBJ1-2	CASLPSPGTGGAGGYTF
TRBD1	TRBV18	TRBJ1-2	CASSPGQGGDYGYTF
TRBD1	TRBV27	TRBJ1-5	CASSPDRGNQPQHF
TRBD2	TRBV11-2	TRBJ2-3	CASSPGGTSTDTQYF
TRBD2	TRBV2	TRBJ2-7	CASSGGTSLSYEQYF
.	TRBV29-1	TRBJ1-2	CSATQDRTYGYTF
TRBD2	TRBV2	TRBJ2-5	CASQTSGGQRTQYF